The clone carrying this TCR beta chain was seen a handful of times. Constant-segment primers served in 5'RACE that generated TCR alpha and TCR beta cDNA libraries bearing sample barcodes and UMIs. From the 5' RACE reads, TCRdb called clonotypes with MiXCR, one entry per CDR3 protein. The sample lists about 130,000 distinct CDR3 sequences; 15% to 20% were seen once. The CDR3 length is 18 residues. After removal of 5 bases from V and 0 bases from J, the junction contained 13 bases not matched to a gene. This specimen comes from a study of T-cell memory formation after mild COVID-19. The sample comprised PBMCs or a T cell subset sorted from them (not recorded which). This chain links TRBV12-3 or TRBV12-4 with TRBJ1-1; 9 nucleotides match TRBD1. This sequence originates from an adult woman who had mild COVID-19 (a few samples of this study predate the infection). Cell type and time point are not known. The CDR3: CASSPWGGTGYMNTEAFF. Here the CDR3 DNA reads TGTGCCAGCAGTCCCTGGGGGGGGACAGGGTACATGAACACTGAAGCTTTCTTT.